These T cell receptor beta chains were read from a single sample in a study of T cells expressing NK-cell markers. TCRdb derives one entry per CDR3 protein from the 5' RACE reads, leaving out DNA. There are 150,000 or so distinct CDR3 sequences in the sample, with about 18% held by the top ten. The sequenced sample was blood T cells: a sorted CD56 or NKG2C T cell subset, CD4+ or CD8+ T cells, or bulk PBMC T cells (not recorded which). The receptor source for this set is a woman aged 18 to 75 in good health. Each CDR3 is given with its conserved first and last residue. Fields, in order: J gene, V gene, CDR3 protein.

J: TRBJ2-5; V: TRBV12-5; CDR3: CASGLLAGGSETQYF
J: TRBJ2-7; V: TRBV6-5; CDR3: CASSWTAGQKYEQYF
J: TRBJ2-3; V: TRBV7-8; CDR3: CASSLWTSGSTADTQYF
J: TRBJ1-2; V: TRBV25-1; CDR3: CASSTQGGAGYGYTF
J: TRBJ2-6; V: TRBV27; CDR3: CASSFSAGANVLTF
J: TRBJ1-5; V: TRBV28; CDR3: CASRHTSQYSNQPQHF
J: TRBJ2-3; V: TRBV13; CDR3: CASSLGSKQYF
J: TRBJ2-7; V: TRBV10-3; CDR3: CAITSSSYEQYF
J: TRBJ1-6; V: TRBV28; CDR3: CASSPGDRGLSPLHF
J: TRBJ2-5; V: TRBV7-2; CDR3: CASSFQKGAETQYF
J: TRBJ2-5; V: TRBV4-1; CDR3: CASSDGLAAMGETQYF
J: TRBJ2-6; V: TRBV7-6; CDR3: CASSLVAGGLSGANVLTF
J: TRBJ2-2; V: TRBV6-1; CDR3: CASSLGQAFGELFF
J: TRBJ1-1; V: TRBV2; CDR3: CASKKGETEAFF
J: TRBJ2-7; V: TRBV10-3; CDR3: CAISGTGPPSYEQYF
J: TRBJ2-7; V: TRBV27; CDR3: CASSLWAGTGDRNEQYF
J: TRBJ1-1; V: TRBV10-3; CDR3: CAISEIGGAYTEAFF
J: TRBJ2-7; V: TRBV7-2; CDR3: CASSLAWRGGSEQYF
J: TRBJ1-2; V: TRBV20-1; CDR3: CSAREGGFHGYTF
J: TRBJ2-3; V: TRBV9; CDR3: CASSVGRGADTQYF
J: TRBJ2-7; V: TRBV7-2; CDR3: CASSSLAGISYEQYF
J: TRBJ2-1; V: TRBV19; CDR3: CATRTSGKGGDEQFF
J: TRBJ2-1; V: TRBV3-1; CDR3: CASSQDGGRPSSYNEQFF
J: TRBJ1-5; V: TRBV15; CDR3: CATSLGTGYNQPQHF
J: TRBJ2-4; V: TRBV5-6; CDR3: CASSLGQTQGGQYF
J: TRBJ2-1; V: TRBV20-1; CDR3: CSARDLLSSYNEQFF
J: TRBJ2-7; V: TRBV9; CDR3: CASGRDSSYEQYF
J: TRBJ2-3; V: TRBV14; CDR3: CASSQDLRTDTQYF
J: TRBJ2-7; V: TRBV18; CDR3: CASSIARFHEQYF
J: TRBJ1-1; V: TRBV20-1; CDR3: CSARGGASDTEAFF
J: TRBJ2-1; V: TRBV5-1; CDR3: CASSQNGQGAYNEQFF
J: TRBJ1-3; V: TRBV20-1; CDR3: CSARVVGGNTIYF
J: TRBJ2-2; V: TRBV12-3/TRBV12-4; CDR3: CASSLPTGWNTGELFF
J: TRBJ2-1; V: TRBV5-1; CDR3: CASSPSGGAGYNEQFF
J: TRBJ2-7; V: TRBV12-3/TRBV12-4; CDR3: CASRISGPGREQYF
J: TRBJ2-7; V: TRBV10-3; CDR3: CAISESLGGERSYEQYF
J: TRBJ1-3; V: TRBV6-1; CDR3: CASIRAYSGNTIYF
J: TRBJ1-2; V: TRBV25-1; CDR3: CASSPRDTYGYTF
J: TRBJ2-1; V: TRBV20-1; CDR3: CILTSGSSREQFF
J: TRBJ2-3; V: TRBV6-4; CDR3: CASSLAGFTDTQYF
J: TRBJ1-1; V: TRBV5-1; CDR3: CASTPQDMNTEAFF
J: TRBJ2-5; V: TRBV14; CDR3: CASSDKFSETQYF
J: TRBJ1-5; V: TRBV7-2; CDR3: CASSPLGPQHF
J: TRBJ2-3; V: TRBV6-1; CDR3: CATLLVSTDTQYF
J: TRBJ1-5; V: TRBV7-8; CDR3: CASSLEGYSNQPQHF